Listed here are 30 T cell receptor beta chains from one sample, sequenced in a study of blood T cell repertoires in COVID-19. Libraries were prepared by immunoSEQ multiplex PCR; TCRdb keeps only in-frame clonotypes and omits some of them. The sample has about 230,000 clones; roughly 84% are singletons. Sequenced sample: peripheral blood. The receptors shown here come from a middle-aged man with acute or convalescent COVID-19.

This clone was detected only once. The rearrangement links TRBV6-5 to TRBJ1-1; 9 bases fit TRBD1. CDR1 and CDR2 from the germline V gene are MNHEY and SVGAGI. V shed 3 bases, J shed 5 bases, and the junction held 7 bases outside the gene matches. The CDR3 loop spans 15 amino acids. In DNA, the CDR3 is TGTGCCAGCAGTTATTATACAGGGGGCCAGACTGAAGCTTTCTTT. Amino acid sequence: CASSYYTGGQTEAFF.

This chain links TRBV5-1 with TRBJ1-2; D is unclear. The germline V gene has CDR1 SGHRS and CDR2 YFSETQ. The CDR3 totals 14 residues. The ends were cut back, 4 bases at V and 7 bases at J, with 17 bases in the middle. CDR3 bases: TGCGCCAGCAGCAACGGAGGAGGTCCAAGTGGCTACACCTTC. Amino acids: CASSNGGGPSGYTF.

This chain links TRBV27 with TRBJ2-3, with TRBD2 matching over 12 bases. Germline CDR1 is MNHEY and CDR2 is SMNVEV (reference sequence). V trimming: 7 bases; J trimming: 6 bases; junction bases outside the gene matches: 8. CDR3 size: 15 residues. CDR3 region: CASNPSGRARDTQYF. Written as DNA, the CDR3 is TGTGCCAGCAATCCTAGCGGGAGGGCCAGGGATACGCAGTATTTT.

V gene TRBV11-2 combines with J gene TRBJ1-1; D gene uncertain. This CDR3 has 15 residues. CDR1 SGHAT and CDR2 FQNNGV come from the germline V gene. Between the trimmed V and J ends, which lost 1 base and 2 bases, there was a span of 11 bases. CDR3 protein: CASSLGGKGNTEAFF. The CDR3 region has the DNA TGTGCCAGCAGCTTAGGAGGGAAAGGAAACACTGAAGCTTTCTTT. The variable domain in full, with the rest retrieved from reference TRBV11-2 and TRBJ1-1, is EAGVAQSPRYKIIEKRQSVAFWCNPISGHATLYWYQQILGQGPKLLIQFQNNGVVDDSQLPKDRFSAERLKGVDSTLKIQPAKLEDSAVYLCASSLGGKGNTEAFFGQGTRLTVV.

The rearrangement uses TRBV15 and TRBJ1-2, with D perhaps TRBD1 (5 bases). Trimming removed 0 bases at V and 4 bases at J, with 9 bases between. The CDR3 is 14 amino acids. Germline V gives CDR1 LNHNV, CDR2 YYDKDF (reference sequence). CDR3: CATSRDTGPYGYTF. CDR3 DNA: TGTGCCACCAGCAGAGATACAGGCCCCTATGGCTACACCTTC.

The sample holds a few counts of this clone. V usage is TRBV4-2 and J usage is TRBJ2-2; 16 nucleotides line up with TRBD2. Germline assignment: CDR1 LGHNA and CDR2 YNFKEQ. The J segment lost 7 bases and the V segment lost 6 bases, leaving 2 bases of the junction unmatched. CDR3 length: 15 residues. CDR3 amino acids: CASRGTSGRDGELFF. Here the CDR3 DNA reads TGTGCCAGCAGGGGGACTAGCGGGAGGGACGGGGAGCTGTTTTTT.

By share, this clone counts as medium-sized (0.01 to 0.1%). The chain has TRBV9 and TRBJ1-6; tentatively, D is TRBD1 (6 bases). From germline, CDR1 is SGDLS and CDR2 YYNGEE. CDR3 size: 15 residues. Trimming took off 4 bases at V and 5 bases at J, with 13 bases between the two ends. CDR3 in DNA: TGTGCCAGCAGCCCGCGGACAGACAATAATTCACCCCTCCACTTT. Its protein is CASSPRTDNNSPLHF.

V and J are TRBV5-1 and TRBJ2-2; 12 positions agree with TRBD2. The trim removed 3 bases at V and 5 bases at J, leaving 2 bases unmatched. CDR1 and CDR2 from the germline V gene are SGHRS and YFSETQ. The CDR3 has 15 amino acids. CDR3 loop: CASSSGLAGTGELFF. The DNA for the CDR3 is TGCGCCAGCAGCTCAGGACTAGCGGGGACCGGGGAGCTGTTTTTT.

The rearrangement joins TRBV2 to TRBJ1-1, with a weak D call TRBD1 (6 bases). V was pared by 8 bases and J by 0 bases, with 19 bases between. This CDR3 has 16 residues. From germline, CDR1 is SNHLY and CDR2 FYNNEI. CDR3 sequence reads: CASASSQGFMNTEAFF. The CDR3 DNA sequence: TGTGCCAGCGCCAGCTCCCAGGGGTTCATGAACACTGAAGCTTTCTTT.

The chain uses TRBV5-4 and TRBJ2-7; 7 positions match TRBD2. Germline CDR1 reads SGHNT; CDR2 reads YYREEE (reference sequence). The trim removed 4 bases at V and 0 bases at J, leaving 10 bases unmatched. The CDR3 runs to 16 residues. The CDR3 protein is CASSPSTSAFSYEQYF. The CDR3 region has the DNA TGTGCCAGCAGCCCCTCCACTAGCGCCTTCTCCTACGAGCAGTACTTC. The whole variable domain, filled in from reference TRBV5-4 and TRBJ2-7, reads ETGVTQSPTHLIKTRGQQVTLRCSSQSGHNTVSWYQQALGQGPQFIFQYYREEENGRGNFPPRFSGLQFPNYSSELNVNALELDDSALYLCASSPSTSAFSYEQYFGPGTRLTVT.

V gene TRBV29-1 combines with J gene TRBJ2-5, with a tentative D call TRBD1 (5 bases). Germline V gives CDR1 SQVTM, CDR2 ANQGSEA. The CDR3 covers 13 residues. The V end was cut by 0 bases, the J end by 7 bases, with 12 bases between. CDR3 loop: CSVEEAGLGTQYF. The CDR3 DNA reads as TGCAGCGTTGAAGAGGCAGGGCTGGGGACCCAGTACTTC.

This clone has a handful of counts. This chain joins TRBV29-1 and TRBJ1-2; no clear D gene. V was cut by 7 bases and J by 4 bases, with 10 bases left in between. Germline V gives CDR1 SQVTM, CDR2 ANQGSEA. The CDR3 spans 11 residues. The CDR3 DNA is TGCAGCGATTCTTCCGTCTATGGCTACACCTTC. This codes for CSDSSVYGYTF.

Remarks on this clone: Different DNA sequences within this sample yield the same CDR3. The chain recombines TRBV19 with TRBJ1-5; D is perhaps TRBD1 (5 bases). Germline V CDR1 and CDR2: LNHDA, SQIVND (reference sequence). V dropped 3 bases and J dropped 5 bases, with 8 bases sitting between them. This CDR3 is 13 amino acids long. The CDR3 protein is CASSIAGDQPQHF. In DNA, the CDR3 is TGTGCCAGTAGTATTGCGGGGGATCAGCCCCAGCATTTT.

This CDR3 reads CASSQETREREQFF. In DNA, the CDR3 is TGTGCCAGCAGCCAAGAAACACGGGAGCGTGAGCAGTTCTTC. The chain is built from TRBV4-2 and TRBJ2-1; a possible D gene is TRBD2 (6 bases). The germline V and J ends were trimmed by 0 bases and 9 bases, with 12 bases remaining between them. This CDR3 is built from 14 residues. Per germline, CDR1 LGHNA and CDR2 YNFKEQ.

The rearrangement joins TRBV6-2 or TRBV6-3 to TRBJ2-7; a possible D gene is TRBD2 (5 bases). Trimming removed 4 bases at V and 1 base at J, with 14 bases between. CDR1 and CDR2 from the germline V gene are MNHEY and SVGEGT. The CDR3 is made up of 15 amino acids. The CDR3 protein is CASSSSTSSSYEQYF. CDR3 bases: TGTGCCAGCAGTTCGTCAACTAGTTCGTCCTACGAGCAGTACTTC.

This clone was counted only a few times. The chain couples TRBV18 to TRBJ1-1; D is ambiguous. Trimming took off 6 bases at V and 4 bases at J, with 12 bases between the two ends. The CDR3 sequence is 13 residues long. Germline assignment: CDR1 KGHSH and CDR2 LQKENI. DNA for the CDR3: TGTGCCAGCTCCCCGGAGCGGAGCACTGAAGCTTTCTTT. It encodes CASSPERSTEAFF.

This rearrangement joins TRBV5-4 to TRBJ2-1; 12 bases are shared with TRBD2. This CDR3 spans 15 amino acids. Germline CDR1 is SGHNT and CDR2 is YYREEE (reference sequence). Trimming took 5 bases from V and 6 from J; bases not matched to a gene: 6. This chain's CDR3 is CASRKTSGSFNEQFF. CDR3 DNA sequence: TGTGCCAGCAGAAAGACTAGCGGGAGTTTCAATGAGCAGTTCTTC. The full variable domain, with the rest looked up from reference TRBV5-4 and TRBJ2-1, is ETGVTQSPTHLIKTRGQQVTLRCSSQSGHNTVSWYQQALGQGPQFIFQYYREEENGRGNFPPRFSGLQFPNYSSELNVNALELDDSALYLCASRKTSGSFNEQFFGPGTRLTVL.

The chain joins TRBV19 to TRBJ2-7, with a possible D match to TRBD1 (5 bases). Germline lookup yields CDR1 LNHDA and CDR2 SQIVND (reference sequence). The CDR3 spans 15 residues. Trimming took off 4 bases at V and 2 bases at J, with 15 bases between the two ends. CDR3 sequence reads: CASSTLKGATYEQYF. CDR3 nucleotides: TGTGCCAGTAGTACCCTTAAAGGGGCAACCTACGAGCAGTACTTC.

In its sample, this clone was seen a few times. This chain uses TRBV29-1 with TRBJ1-1, with D maybe TRBD1 (6 bases). V lost 0 bases to trimming and J lost 6 bases, with 14 bases between them. Looked up from germline, CDR1 is SQVTM and CDR2 is ANQGSEA. The CDR3 sequence is 14 residues long. The CDR3 region is CSVEERAGVSEAFF. Written as DNA, the CDR3 is TGCAGCGTTGAAGAGAGGGCAGGGGTCTCTGAAGCTTTCTTT. The full variable domain, in which reference TRBV29-1 and TRBJ1-1 provide the parts outside the CDR3, is SAVISQKPSRDICQRGTSLTIQCQVDSQVTMMFWYRQQPGQSLTLIATANQGSEATYESGFVIDKFPISRPNLTFSTLTVSNMSPEDSSIYLCSVEERAGVSEAFFGQGTRLTVV.

This sequence joins TRBV19 and TRBJ2-1, with TRBD2 matching over 10 bases. V gave up 1 base and J gave up 7 bases; unmatched junction bases: 10. This CDR3 is built from 17 residues. The germline CDR1 and CDR2 sequences are LNHDA and SQIVND (reference sequence). The CDR3 region has the DNA TGTGCCAGTAGTATAGGAGGAGCTAGCGGGAGCCGGAATGAGCAGTTCTTC. Translation: CASSIGGASGSRNEQFF. The complete variable domain, with remaining parts taken from reference TRBV19 and TRBJ2-1, reads DGGITQSPKYLFRKEGQNVTLSCEQNLNHDAMYWYRQDPGQGLRLIYYSQIVNDFQKGDIAEGYSVSREKKESFPLTVTSAQKNPTAFYLCASSIGGASGSRNEQFFGPGTRLTVL.

This chain joins TRBV7-7 and TRBJ2-1, with TRBD2 matching over 11 bases. CDR1 SSHAT and CDR2 FNYEAQ come from the germline V gene (reference sequence). This CDR3 is built from 15 residues. J gave up 7 bases and V 3 bases, and 5 bases lay outside the gene matches. This CDR3 is CASSFGSGRGNEQFF. The CDR3 DNA sequence: TGTGCCAGCAGCTTTGGTAGCGGGAGGGGTAATGAGCAGTTCTTC.

This chain joins TRBV19 and TRBJ2-7; weak D call: TRBD2 (5 bases). Looked up from germline, CDR1 is LNHDA and CDR2 is SQIVND (reference sequence). The ends were cut back, 4 bases at V and 6 bases at J, with 13 bases in the middle. The CDR3 is 13 residues long. In DNA, the CDR3 is TGTGCCAGTAGTACCGCTAGAAGCGGCGAGCAGTACTTC. Protein product: CASSTARSGEQYF.

The gene calls are TRBV5-6 and TRBJ2-5, with 10 bases identical to TRBD2. V was pared by 3 bases and J by 1 base, with 6 bases of the junction left unmatched. Germline V CDR1 and CDR2: SGHDT, YYEEEE. The CDR3 runs 16 residues. The CDR3 sequence: CASSSTGTSVQETQYF. The CDR3 DNA is TGTGCCAGCAGCTCCACCGGGACTAGCGTCCAAGAGACCCAGTACTTC. Full variable domain (rest looked up from reference TRBV5-6 and TRBJ2-5): DAGVTQSPTHLIKTRGQQVTLRCSPKSGHDTVSWYQQALGQGPQFIFQYYEEEERQRGNFPDRFSGHQFPNYSSELNVNALLLGDSALYLCASSSTGTSVQETQYFGPGTRLLVL.

Regarding this clone: A read error is possible here, since a much larger clone lies one base away. This CDR3 is also generated by other DNA sequences in the sample. V is TRBV11-2 and J is TRBJ1-1; D remains unclear. The CDR3 extends over 13 amino acids. Trimming shortened V by 0 bases and J by 1 base, and 3 bases separated the two germline ends. Germline V CDR1 and CDR2: SGHAT, FQNNGV. The CDR3 reads CASSLDRNTEAFF. Written as DNA, the CDR3 is TGTGCCAGCAGCTTAGACAGGAACACTGAAGCTTTCTTT.

J is TRBJ1-2 and V is TRBV6-6, with D hard to call. This CDR3 has 14 amino acids. V lost 3 bases to trimming and J lost 3 bases, with 11 bases between them. Germline V gene data show CDR1 as MNHNY and CDR2 as SVGAGI (reference sequence). CDR3: CASSYSVGDYGYTF. The CDR3, as DNA: TGTGCCAGCAGTTATTCCGTCGGGGACTATGGCTACACCTTC.

The table lists this clone with a count of one. V and J are TRBV5-8 and TRBJ2-7; the match to TRBD1 covers 10 bases. Looked up from germline, CDR1 is SGHTS and CDR2 is YDEGEE. The V gene end was trimmed by 4 bases and the J gene end by 0 bases; junction bases not matched to a gene: 4. This CDR3 is 15 amino acids long. CDR3 DNA sequence: TGTGCCAGCAGCCCCGGGACAGGGGCCTCCTACGAGCAGTACTTC. It encodes CASSPGTGASYEQYF.

This chain connects TRBV7-6 to TRBJ2-5; unclear D gene. V lost 5 bases, J lost 2 bases, and 3 bases lay in between. The CDR3 runs 11 residues. The germline gives CDR1 SGHVS, CDR2 FNYEAQ. CDR3 region: CASSAQETQYF. The CDR3 nucleotides are TGTGCCAGCAGCGCGCAAGAGACCCAGTACTTC.

The gene calls are TRBV29-1 and TRBJ2-1; 10 nucleotides line up with TRBD2. Germline V gene sequence: CDR1 SQVTM, CDR2 ANQGSEA. This CDR3 spans 17 amino acids. V dropped 4 bases and J dropped 7; count of bases not matched to a gene: 16. DNA for the CDR3: TGCAGCGTTGGTGGGGGTTTAGCGGGAGGTTGGGGGAATGAGCAGTTCTTC. Translated: CSVGGGLAGGWGNEQFF.

V gene TRBV27 combines with J gene TRBJ2-7; 8 bases agree with TRBD1. The CDR3 sequence is 17 residues long. CDR1 is MNHEY, CDR2 SMNVEV, per germline (reference sequence). V dropped 5 bases and J dropped 0; count of bases not matched to a gene: 12. CDR3 DNA: TGTGCCAGCAGTCCTAAAACAGGGGGGAAGGTCTCCTACGAGCAGTACTTC. Its translation is CASSPKTGGKVSYEQYF.

This clone showed up just a few times. The chain joins TRBV2 to TRBJ2-6; a weak D match, TRBD2 (6 bases). The CDR3 sequence is 16 residues long. The V gene's germline CDR1 is SNHLY and CDR2 FYNNEI. V was shortened by 11 bases and J by 4 bases, with 21 bases between the two germline ends. The CDR3 here is CAWEEGSLAGANVLTF. In nucleotides, the CDR3 is TGTGCCTGGGAGGAGGGGTCGCTGGCCGGGGCCAACGTCCTGACTTTC.